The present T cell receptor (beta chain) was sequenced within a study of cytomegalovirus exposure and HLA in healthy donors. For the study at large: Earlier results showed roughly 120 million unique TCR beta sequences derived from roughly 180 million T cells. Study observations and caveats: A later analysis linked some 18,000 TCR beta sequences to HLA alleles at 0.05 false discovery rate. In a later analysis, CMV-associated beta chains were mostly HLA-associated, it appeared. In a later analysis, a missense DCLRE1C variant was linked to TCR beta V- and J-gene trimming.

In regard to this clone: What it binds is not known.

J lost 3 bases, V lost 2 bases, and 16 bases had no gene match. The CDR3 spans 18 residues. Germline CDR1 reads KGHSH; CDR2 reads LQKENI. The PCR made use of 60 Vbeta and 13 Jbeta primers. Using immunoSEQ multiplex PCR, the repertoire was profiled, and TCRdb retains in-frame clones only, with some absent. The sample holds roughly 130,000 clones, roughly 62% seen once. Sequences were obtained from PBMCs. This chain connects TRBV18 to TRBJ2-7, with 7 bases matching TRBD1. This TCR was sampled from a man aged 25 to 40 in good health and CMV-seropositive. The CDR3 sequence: CASSPRVQGEGAVYEQYF. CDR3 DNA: TGTGCCAGCTCACCAAGGGTACAGGGAGAGGGGGCGGTCTACGAGCAGTACTTC.